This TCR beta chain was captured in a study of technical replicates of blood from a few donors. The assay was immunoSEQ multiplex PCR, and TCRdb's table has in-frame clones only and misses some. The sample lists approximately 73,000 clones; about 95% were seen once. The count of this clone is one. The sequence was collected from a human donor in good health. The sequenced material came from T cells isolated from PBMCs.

The CDR3 sequence is CASSLLAGGPPGDTQYF. The CDR3 coding sequence is TGTGCCAGCAGTTTATTAGCGGGAGGGCCCCCCGGAGATACGCAGTATTTT. This sequence joins TRBV28 and TRBJ2-3; TRBD2 matches 11 bases. The CDR3 runs 17 residues. Germline V lookup: CDR1 MDHEN, CDR2 SYDVKM. V dropped 1 base and J dropped 5; count of bases not matched to a gene: 8.